The TCR beta chain under discussion was sequenced for a study of molecular identifiers for immune sequencing clone quantification. TCRdb reanalysed the PCR reads using MiXCR and keeps one entry per CDR3 protein. The sample lists some 650,000 distinct CDR3 sequences, about 20% occurring once. Germline lookup yields CDR1 SEHNR and CDR2 FQNEAQ (reference sequence). The CDR3 runs to 16 residues. The V gene lost 5 bases and the J gene lost 0 bases, with 13 bases spanning the gap. Notes on the study in general: Effector cells kept over 97% of their molecules in clones above 20 RNA copies, while naive cells kept under 1% there.

This clonotype was detected many times. Its antigen is still unknown. The sample was naive CD8+ T cells from blood, with Jurkat cell RNA spiked in. Regarding subset: FACS-sorted CD8+CD4-CCR7+CD45RA+ naive T cells. The receptor was isolated from a human donor in good health. Some libraries in this study had Jurkat cell RNA spiked in. The rearrangement links TRBV7-9 to TRBJ1-4; D is uncertain. The CDR3 nucleotides read TGTGCCAGCAGCGCCCGGACGGCAGCAACTAATGAAAAACTGTTTTTT. It is translated as CASSARTAATNEKLFF.